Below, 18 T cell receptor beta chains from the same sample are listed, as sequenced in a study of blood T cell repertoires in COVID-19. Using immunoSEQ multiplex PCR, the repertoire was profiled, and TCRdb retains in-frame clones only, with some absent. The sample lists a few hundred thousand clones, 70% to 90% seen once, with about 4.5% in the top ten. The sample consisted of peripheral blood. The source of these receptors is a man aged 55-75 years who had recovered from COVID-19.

The CDR3 DNA follows: TGTGCCAGCAGCCCCGGGACAGGGGGCGAGCAGTACTTC. Translated, it gives CASSPGTGGEQYF. The chain joins TRBV7-3 to TRBJ2-7; 11 bases are a match to TRBD1. The CDR3 is 13 amino acids. V lost 5 bases, J lost 6 bases, and 3 bases stayed unmatched. In germline, CDR1 is SGHTA, CDR2 FQGTGA.

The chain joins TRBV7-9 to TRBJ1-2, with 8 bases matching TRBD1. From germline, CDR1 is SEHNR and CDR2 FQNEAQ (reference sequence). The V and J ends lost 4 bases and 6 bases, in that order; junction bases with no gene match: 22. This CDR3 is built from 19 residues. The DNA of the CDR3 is TGTGCCAGCAGCTCCAGAGGTCGGGCAGGGGGCCAGGGTGTGAATGGCTACACCTTC. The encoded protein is CASSSRGRAGGQGVNGYTF.

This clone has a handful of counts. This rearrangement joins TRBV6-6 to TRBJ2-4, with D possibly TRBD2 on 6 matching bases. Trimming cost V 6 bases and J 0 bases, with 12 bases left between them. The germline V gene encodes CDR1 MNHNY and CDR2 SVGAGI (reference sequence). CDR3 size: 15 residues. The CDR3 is CASRGGELAKNIQYF. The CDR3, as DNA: TGTGCCAGCAGAGGAGGGGAGCTAGCCAAAAACATTCAGTACTTC.

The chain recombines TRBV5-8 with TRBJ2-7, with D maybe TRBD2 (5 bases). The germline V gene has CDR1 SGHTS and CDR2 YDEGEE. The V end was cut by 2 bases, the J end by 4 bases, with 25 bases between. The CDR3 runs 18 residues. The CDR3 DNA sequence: TGTGCCAGCAGCTTCGGGGAAGTGGATGCCCCGTTCTGGTACGAGCAGTACTTC. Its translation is CASSFGEVDAPFWYEQYF. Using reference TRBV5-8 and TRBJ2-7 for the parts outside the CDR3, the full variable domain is EAGVTQSPTHLIKTRGQQATLRCSPISGHTSVYWYQQALGLGLQFLLWYDEGEERNRGNFPPRFSGRQFPNYSSELNVNALELEDSALYLCASSFGEVDAPFWYEQYFGPGTRLTVT.

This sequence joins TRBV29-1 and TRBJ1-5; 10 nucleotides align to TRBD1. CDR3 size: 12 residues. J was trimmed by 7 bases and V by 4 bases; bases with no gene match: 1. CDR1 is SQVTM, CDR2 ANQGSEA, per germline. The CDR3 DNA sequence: TGCAGCGTTGGGACAGGGGGACAGCCCCAGCATTTT. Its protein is CSVGTGGQPQHF.

The CDR3 DNA follows: TGTGCCAGCAGTGAAGCGGGACTCAATCTTCGAGAGCAGTTCTTC. Amino acid sequence: CASSEAGLNLREQFF. This chain joins TRBV6-1 and TRBJ2-1, with D tentatively TRBD2 (6 bases). The CDR3 runs 15 residues. The V gene's germline CDR1 is MNHNS and CDR2 SASEGT. Trimming took 0 bases from V and 10 from J, leaving 16 bases between them.

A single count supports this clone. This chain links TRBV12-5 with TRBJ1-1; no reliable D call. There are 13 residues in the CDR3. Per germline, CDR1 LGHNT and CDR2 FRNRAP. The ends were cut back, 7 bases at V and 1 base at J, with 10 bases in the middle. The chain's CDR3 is CASVLDWNTEAFF. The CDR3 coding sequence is TGTGCTAGTGTCTTGGACTGGAACACTGAAGCTTTCTTT.

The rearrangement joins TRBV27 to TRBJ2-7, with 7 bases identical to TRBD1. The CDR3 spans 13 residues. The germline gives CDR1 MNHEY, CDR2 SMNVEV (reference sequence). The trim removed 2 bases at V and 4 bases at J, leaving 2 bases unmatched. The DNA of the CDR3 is TGTGCCAGCAGTTTAATCAGGGGGTACGAGCAGTACTTC. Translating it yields CASSLIRGYEQYF.

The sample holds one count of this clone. CDR3 bases: TGTGCCAGCAGCCAAGGGACCGATGGAGGAGCTTTCTTT. The encoded protein is CASSQGTDGGAFF. V gene TRBV3-1 (or the pseudogene TRBV3-2) combines with J gene TRBJ1-1; D unresolved. The CDR3 loop spans 13 amino acids. CDR1 is LGHDT and CDR2 is YNNKEL in the germline V gene (reference sequence). V was cut by 1 base and J by 10 bases, with 13 bases left in between.

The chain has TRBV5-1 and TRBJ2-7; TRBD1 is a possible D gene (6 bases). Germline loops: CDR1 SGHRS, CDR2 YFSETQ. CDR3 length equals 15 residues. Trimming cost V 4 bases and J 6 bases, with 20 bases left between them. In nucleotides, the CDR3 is TGCGCCAGCAGCCCCAGGACGGCACAACAGGGCGAGCAGTACTTC. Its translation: CASSPRTAQQGEQYF.

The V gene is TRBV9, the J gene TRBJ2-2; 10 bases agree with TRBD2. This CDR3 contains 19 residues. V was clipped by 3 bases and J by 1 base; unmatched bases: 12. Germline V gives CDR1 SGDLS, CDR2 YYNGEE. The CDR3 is CASSAPSGGDPLNTGELFF. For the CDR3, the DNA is TGTGCCAGCAGCGCGCCTAGCGGGGGCGATCCCTTGAACACCGGGGAGCTGTTTTTT.

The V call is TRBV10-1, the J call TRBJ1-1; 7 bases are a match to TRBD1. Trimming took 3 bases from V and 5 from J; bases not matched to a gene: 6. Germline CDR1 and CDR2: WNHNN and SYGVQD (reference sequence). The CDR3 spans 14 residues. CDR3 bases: TGCGCCAGCAGTGAACATGCAGGGGGTACTGAAGCTTTCTTT. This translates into CASSEHAGGTEAFF.

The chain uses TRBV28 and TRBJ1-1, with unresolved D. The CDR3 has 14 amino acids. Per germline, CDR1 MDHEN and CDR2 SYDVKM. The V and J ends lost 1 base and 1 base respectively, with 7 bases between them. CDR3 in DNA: TGTGCCAGCAGTTTATTCGGGAGGAACACTGAAGCTTTCTTT. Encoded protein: CASSLFGRNTEAFF.

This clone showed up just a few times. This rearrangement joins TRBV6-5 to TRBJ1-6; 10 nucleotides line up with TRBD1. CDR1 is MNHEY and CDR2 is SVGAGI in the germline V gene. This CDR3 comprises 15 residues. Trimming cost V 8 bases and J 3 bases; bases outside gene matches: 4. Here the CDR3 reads CASGTGAVYNSPLHF. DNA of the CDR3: TGTGCCAGCGGGACAGGGGCGGTCTATAATTCACCCCTCCACTTT.

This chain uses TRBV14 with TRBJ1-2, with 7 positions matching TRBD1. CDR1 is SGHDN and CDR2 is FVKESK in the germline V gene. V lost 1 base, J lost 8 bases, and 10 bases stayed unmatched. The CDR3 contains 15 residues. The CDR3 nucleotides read TGTGCCAGCAGCCAAGCCCTTAGACAGGGCGGCGGCTACACCTTC. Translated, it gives CASSQALRQGGGYTF.

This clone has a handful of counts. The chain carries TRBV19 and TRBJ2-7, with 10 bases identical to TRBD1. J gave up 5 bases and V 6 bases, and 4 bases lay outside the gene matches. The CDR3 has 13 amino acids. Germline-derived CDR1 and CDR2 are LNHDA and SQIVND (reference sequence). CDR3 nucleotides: TGTGCCAGTAGACCGGACAGGGGGGACGAGCAGTACTTC. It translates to CASRPDRGDEQYF. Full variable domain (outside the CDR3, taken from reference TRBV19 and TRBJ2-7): DGGITQSPKYLFRKEGQNVTLSCEQNLNHDAMYWYRQDPGQGLRLIYYSQIVNDFQKGDIAEGYSVSREKKESFPLTVTSAQKNPTAFYLCASRPDRGDEQYFGPGTRLTVT.

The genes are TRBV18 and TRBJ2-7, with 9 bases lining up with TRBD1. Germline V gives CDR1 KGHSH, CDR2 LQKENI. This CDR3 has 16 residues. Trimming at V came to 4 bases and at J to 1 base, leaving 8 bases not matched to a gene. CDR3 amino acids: CASSLGQGEASYEQYF. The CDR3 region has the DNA TGTGCCAGCTCACTGGGACAGGGCGAAGCGTCCTACGAGCAGTACTTC.

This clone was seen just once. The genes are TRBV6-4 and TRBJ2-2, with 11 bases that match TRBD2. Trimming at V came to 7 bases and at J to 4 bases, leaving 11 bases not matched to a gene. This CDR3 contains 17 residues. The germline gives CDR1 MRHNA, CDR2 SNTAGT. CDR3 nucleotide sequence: TGTGCCAGCATGGCTAGCGGGGGGATAGGGGTCACCGGGGAGCTGTTTTTT. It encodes CASMASGGIGVTGELFF.